The rows below give T cell receptor beta chains drawn from one sample of a study of Ad26.COV2.S vaccination and SARS-CoV-2 variants. Sequencing used immunoSEQ multiplex PCR; TCRdb keeps in-frame clones, though not all of them. This table holds approximately 500,000 clones, 87% found once. The sequenced sample was peripheral blood, obtained in a trial of Ad26.COV2.S vaccine versus placebo. These receptors all stem from a person between 18 and 59 years old who received the Ad26.COV2.S COVID-19 vaccine or a placebo. Both conserved end residues are part of each CDR3. The order of the fields is J gene, V gene, clone size, D gene, CDR3 protein, CDR3 DNA. A D gene is named only where the DNA matches it firmly. Not every row has a clone size; where given, it reads once, few, many or a size class.

>TRBJ2-7|TRBV9|.|TRBD2
CASSVSLAGGPLGEQYF
TGTGCCAGCAGCGTATCTCTAGCGGGAGGCCCTCTGGGGGAGCAGTACTTC
>TRBJ2-3|TRBV11-3|few|.
CASSLDVGGGTDTQYF
TGTGCCAGCAGCTTAGACGTCGGAGGCGGTACAGATACGCAGTATTTT
>TRBJ1-2|TRBV19|.|TRBD1
CASSSRDSYGYTF
TGTGCCAGTAGTTCTCGGGACAGTTATGGCTACACCTTC
>TRBJ2-7|TRBV4-1|.|.
CASSQTQGPVAINEQYF
TGCGCCAGCAGCCAAACACAGGGCCCAGTGGCCATTAACGAGCAGTACTTC
>TRBJ2-2|TRBV28|once|.
CASSPGRNPTGELFF
TGTGCCAGCAGCCCGGGACGGAACCCCACCGGGGAGCTGTTTTTT
>TRBJ2-5|TRBV3-1/TRBV3-2|.|.
CASSQGSRTQYF
TGTGCCAGCAGCCAAGGGTCGAGGACCCAGTACTTC
>TRBJ2-2|TRBV25-1|.|.
CASSEHKNTGELFF
TGTGCCAGCAGTGAACACAAGAACACCGGGGAGCTGTTTTTT
>TRBJ1-6|TRBV19|.|.
CASSISGGVGLSPLHF
TGTGCCAGTAGTATTTCGGGGGGCGTCGGTTTGTCACCCCTCCACTTT
>TRBJ1-1|TRBV2|.|TRBD1
CASSSQTGGLAEAFF
TGTGCCAGCAGTTCCCAGACAGGGGGCCTGGCTGAAGCTTTCTTT
>TRBJ1-2|TRBV9|.|TRBD1
CASSASPGTGHGDGYTF
TGTGCCAGCAGCGCAAGTCCCGGGACAGGCCATGGGGATGGCTACACCTTC
>TRBJ1-1|TRBV19|.|.
CASSIALAGRMNTEAFF
TGTGCCAGTAGTATAGCCCTGGCAGGGCGTATGAACACTGAAGCTTTCTTT
>TRBJ1-2|TRBV5-5|.|.
CASSHNGQGYTF
TGTGCCAGCAGCCATAACGGACAGGGCTACACCTTC
>TRBJ2-6|TRBV15|once|TRBD2
CATSRGLAGFSGANVLTF
TGTGCCACCAGCAGGGGACTAGCGGGATTCTCTGGGGCCAACGTCCTGACTTTC
>TRBJ1-1|TRBV2|.|TRBD1
CASRLDRGRQKNTEAFF
TGTGCCAGCAGATTAGACAGGGGGCGTCAGAAAAACACTGAAGCTTTCTTT
>TRBJ2-4|TRBV5-1|.|TRBD1
CASRPRTGAPSAKNIQYF
TGCGCCAGCAGGCCGAGGACAGGGGCCCCCTCGGCCAAAAACATTCAGTACTTC